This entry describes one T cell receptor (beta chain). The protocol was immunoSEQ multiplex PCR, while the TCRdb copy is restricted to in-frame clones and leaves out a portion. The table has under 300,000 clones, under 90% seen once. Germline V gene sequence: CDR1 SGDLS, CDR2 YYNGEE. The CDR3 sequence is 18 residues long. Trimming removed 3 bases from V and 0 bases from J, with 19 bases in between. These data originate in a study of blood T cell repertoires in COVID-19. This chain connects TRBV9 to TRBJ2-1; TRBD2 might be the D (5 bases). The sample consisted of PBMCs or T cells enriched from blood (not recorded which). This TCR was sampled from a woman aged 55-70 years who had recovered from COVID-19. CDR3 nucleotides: TGTGCCAGCAGCGCCGGTCAGAGCGGACCGAGCTCCTACAATGAGCAGTTCTTC. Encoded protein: CASSAGQSGPSSYNEQFF.